The 31 T cell receptor beta chains reported below all come from one sample, sequenced in a study of CD8 T cells in Susac syndrome. Reverse transcription of roughly 0.45 to 1 ug RNA was performed with random hexamers. MiXCR, applied by TCRdb to the immunoSEQ multiplex PCR reads, yields one record per CDR3 protein. The profile covers around 160,000 distinct CDR3 sequences, with roughly 94% appearing a single time and about 0.1% taken by the ten largest. What was sequenced was CD4+ T cells from PBMCs. All receptors derive from a human donor with multiple sclerosis.

The rearrangement links TRBV19 to TRBJ1-5, with no clear D. Trimming cost V 4 bases and J 0 bases, with 13 bases left between them. The CDR3 has 16 residues. Per germline, CDR1 LNHDA and CDR2 SQIVND (reference sequence). The CDR3 here is CASSTLEAYSNQPQHF. CDR3 sequence (DNA): TGTGCCAGTAGTACCCTTGAAGCGTATAGCAATCAGCCCCAGCATTTT.

This rearrangement joins TRBV25-1 to TRBJ1-2, with D possibly being TRBD1 (5 bases). The CDR3 length is 12 residues. Trimming took off 8 bases at V and 7 bases at J, with 14 bases between the two ends. The germline V gene encodes CDR1 MGHDK and CDR2 SYGVNS. The CDR3 DNA follows: TGTGCCAGCGGGGGGAGGACCTCTGGCTACACCTTC. This codes for CASGGRTSGYTF.

The genes are TRBV7-9 and TRBJ1-2; D gene uncertain. The CDR3 loop spans 12 amino acids. Germline assignment: CDR1 SEHNR and CDR2 FQNEAQ (reference sequence). Trimming removed 3 bases at V and 7 bases at J, with 9 bases between. The CDR3 DNA reads TGTGCCAGCAGCTTCGGAGGGAGTGGCTACACCTTC. Its protein product is CASSFGGSGYTF.

The chain carries TRBV6-6 and TRBJ2-5, with D uncertain. This CDR3 is 13 amino acids long. Germline V gene data show CDR1 as MNHNY and CDR2 as SVGAGI (reference sequence). The V and J ends lost 0 bases and 5 bases respectively, with 7 bases between them. CDR3 residues: CASSYSRLETQYF. CDR3 sequence (DNA): TGTGCCAGCAGTTACTCGAGGTTGGAGACCCAGTACTTC.

The chain carries TRBV20-1 and TRBJ2-1; D unclear. Germline-derived CDR1 and CDR2 are DFQATT and SNEGSKA (reference sequence). This CDR3 has 12 residues. Trimming cost V 4 bases and J 8 bases, with 12 bases left between them. CDR3 protein: CSATPGSDEQFF. CDR3 bases: TGCAGTGCTACTCCAGGTAGTGATGAGCAGTTCTTC.

In this sample, this clonotype turned up once. The rearrangement links TRBV4-3 to TRBJ2-6, with a tentative D call TRBD1 (6 bases). Trimming stripped 1 base from V and 2 bases from J, with 9 bases between. CDR1 LGHNA and CDR2 YSLEER come from the germline V gene. This CDR3 has 16 residues. In DNA, the CDR3 is TGCGCCAGCAGCCAAGCGAGGGACACTGGGGCCAACGTCCTGACTTTC. This sequence encodes CASSQARDTGANVLTF.

The rearrangement uses TRBV29-1 and TRBJ2-3, with 7 positions matching TRBD2. The V gene's germline CDR1 is SQVTM and CDR2 ANQGSEA. The CDR3 is 13 amino acids. CDR3: CSARREVTDTQYF. CDR3 sequence (DNA): TGCAGTGCAAGACGGGAGGTGACAGATACGCAGTATTTT.

The chain uses TRBV2 and TRBJ2-1; TRBD1 aligns across 7 bases. The CDR3 consists of 16 residues. Germline values: CDR1 SNHLY, CDR2 FYNNEI. The trim removed 4 bases at V and 1 base at J, leaving 7 bases unmatched. As DNA, the CDR3 is TGTGCCAGCAGTGCCCCGAGGGGGCCTTCCTACAATGAGCAGTTCTTC. The encoded protein is CASSAPRGPSYNEQFF.

In this sample, this clonotype turned up once. The rearrangement uses TRBV27 and TRBJ1-2; D remains unclear. Trimming pared 5 bases from V and 4 bases from J, leaving 14 bases between. This CDR3 region has 14 residues. Looked up from germline, CDR1 is MNHEY and CDR2 is SMNVEV (reference sequence). The CDR3: CASSQFADPYGYTF. As DNA, the CDR3 is TGTGCCAGCAGTCAATTCGCAGACCCCTATGGCTACACCTTC.

The genes are TRBV7-9 and TRBJ2-5, with D possibly matching TRBD1 (5 bases). V shed 4 bases and J shed 1 base, with 10 bases lying between them. CDR1 is SEHNR, CDR2 FQNEAQ, per germline (reference sequence). The CDR3 totals 14 residues. CDR3 region: CASSYAGFQETQYF. CDR3 nucleotide sequence: TGTGCCAGCAGCTATGCAGGGTTCCAAGAGACCCAGTACTTC.

The gene calls are TRBV7-9 and TRBJ2-7, with a weak D call TRBD2 (5 bases). Per germline, CDR1 SEHNR and CDR2 FQNEAQ (reference sequence). Trimming stripped 5 bases from V and 0 bases from J, with 20 bases between. The CDR3 is 17 residues long. CDR3 DNA: TGTGCCAGCAGCCCCCCTCGAGGAGGATCGTACTCCTACGAGCAGTACTTC. This gives the protein CASSPPRGGSYSYEQYF.

This chain joins TRBV28 and TRBJ2-3; 9 bases fit TRBD1. V was clipped by 5 bases and J by 5 bases; unmatched bases: 5. Germline V gene lookup returns CDR1 MDHEN and CDR2 SYDVKM. The CDR3 is made up of 14 amino acids. In DNA, the CDR3 is TGTGCCAGCAGTCTCGGGACAGGGAGAGATACGCAGTATTTT. This sequence encodes CASSLGTGRDTQYF.

The chain recombines TRBV12-5 with TRBJ2-1; perhaps TRBD1 as D (6 bases). The V and J ends lost 6 bases and 4 bases respectively, with 16 bases between them. CDR1 and CDR2 (germline): LGHNT, FRNRAP. This CDR3 contains 15 residues. This CDR3 reads CASGPGHRVYNEQFF. The DNA for the CDR3 is TGTGCTAGTGGACCGGGACATCGCGTTTACAATGAGCAGTTCTTC.

The rearrangement uses TRBV27 and TRBJ1-5; 7 positions agree with TRBD1. This CDR3 is built from 11 residues. V gave up 6 bases and J gave up 11 bases; unmatched junction bases: 4. CDR1 MNHEY and CDR2 SMNVEV come from the germline V gene (reference sequence). The CDR3 spells CASRSQGTQHF. The CDR3 DNA follows: TGTGCCAGCAGATCACAGGGGACCCAGCATTTT.

The V call is TRBV6-4, the J call TRBJ2-2; D remains unclear. Trimming left V 8 bases short and J 1 base short, with 5 bases between. The CDR3 is made up of 12 amino acids. Germline V gene sequence: CDR1 MRHNA, CDR2 SNTAGT. The CDR3 here is CASGMNTGELFF. The CDR3 DNA is TGTGCCAGCGGTATGAACACCGGGGAGCTGTTTTTT.

The rearrangement links TRBV7-3 to TRBJ2-2; 10 nucleotides match TRBD2. The V gene end was trimmed by 0 bases and the J gene end by 0 bases; junction bases not matched to a gene: 1. The CDR3 sequence is 17 residues long. Germline V gives CDR1 SGHTA, CDR2 FQGTGA. The CDR3 bases are TGTGCCAGCAGCTTAACCGGACTAGCGGCGAACACCGGGGAGCTGTTTTTT. Its protein product is CASSLTGLAANTGELFF.

This clonotype was counted once. In DNA form, the CDR3 reads TGTGCCATCAGGGACCAAGAGACCCAGTACTTC. Translation gives CAIRDQETQYF. The chain links TRBV10-3 to TRBJ2-5; D gene uncertain. This CDR3 region has 11 residues. V was clipped by 6 bases and J by 0 bases, with 2 bases between them. Per germline, CDR1 ENHRY and CDR2 SYGVKD.

The rearrangement joins TRBV7-8 to TRBJ2-3; a weak D match, TRBD1 (6 bases). From germline, CDR1 is SGHVS and CDR2 FQNEAQ. The CDR3 totals 14 residues. V was shortened by 2 bases and J by 2 bases, with 8 bases between the two germline ends. DNA for the CDR3: TGTGCCAGCAGCTTACAGGGGATCACAGATACGCAGTATTTT. It codes for CASSLQGITDTQYF.

This rearrangement joins TRBV27 to TRBJ2-5; the match to TRBD2 covers 7 bases. This CDR3 contains 15 residues. V was pared by 5 bases and J by 5 bases, with 11 bases of the junction left unmatched. Per germline, CDR1 MNHEY and CDR2 SMNVEV (reference sequence). This chain's CDR3 is CASSRLARGVETQYF. DNA for the CDR3: TGTGCCAGCAGTAGACTAGCAAGGGGCGTTGAGACCCAGTACTTC.

This chain uses TRBV30 with TRBJ2-6, with D possibly matching TRBD2 (5 bases). The length of the CDR3 is 14 residues. V lost 3 bases and J 4 bases, leaving 10 bases between the germline ends. CDR1 GTSNPN and CDR2 SVGIG come from the germline V gene (reference sequence). The CDR3 bases are TGTGCCTGGAGACCTAGCCCCGGGGCCAACGTCCTGACTTTC. It codes for CAWRPSPGANVLTF. Full variable domain (missing parts from reference TRBV30 and TRBJ2-6): SQTIHQWPATLVQPVGSPLSLECTVEGTSNPNLYWYRQAAGRGLQLLFYSVGIGQISSEVPQNLSASRPQDRQFILSSKKLLLSDSGFYLCAWRPSPGANVLTFGAGSRLTVL.

CDR3 loop: CASSEYDSGHNGYTF. The CDR3 nucleotides are TGTGCCAGCAGTGAATACGACTCTGGACACAATGGCTACACCTTC. The chain is built from TRBV25-1 and TRBJ1-2; D possibly corresponds to TRBD1 (5 bases). Trimming removed 0 bases at V and 6 bases at J, with 14 bases between. The CDR3 is made up of 15 amino acids. Germline lookup yields CDR1 MGHDK and CDR2 SYGVNS.

V is TRBV18 and J is TRBJ2-1; D not certain. Germline V gene sequence: CDR1 KGHSH, CDR2 LQKENI. This CDR3 spans 14 amino acids. V was clipped by 4 bases and J by 1 base, with 8 bases between them. CDR3 residues: CASSRPQSYNEQFF. As DNA, the CDR3 is TGTGCCAGCTCACGCCCCCAATCCTACAATGAGCAGTTCTTC.

This chain joins TRBV27 and TRBJ1-1; D uncertain. The V and J ends lost 7 bases and 2 bases respectively, with 11 bases between them. This CDR3 is 13 amino acids long. Germline V CDR1 and CDR2: MNHEY, SMNVEV (reference sequence). The CDR3 coding sequence is TGTGCCAGCACCGGACTTACTAACACTGAAGCTTTCTTT. This codes for CASTGLTNTEAFF.

V and J are TRBV30 and TRBJ1-4; no clear D gene. The germline CDR1 and CDR2 sequences are GTSNPN and SVGIG (reference sequence). Deletions cut 2 bases from V and 10 bases from J, with 5 bases between. The CDR3 runs to 10 residues. CDR3 nucleotides: TGTGCCTGGAGTAAGGGAAAACTGTTTTTT. Translated: CAWSKGKLFF.

The V and J genes are TRBV19 and TRBJ2-5; D might be TRBD1 (5 bases). The CDR3 runs 13 residues. V dropped 6 bases and J dropped 2 bases, with 10 bases sitting between them. Germline CDR1 and CDR2: LNHDA and SQIVND (reference sequence). The CDR3 loop is CASRSRQQETQYF. The DNA of the CDR3 is TGTGCCAGTAGGAGTCGACAGCAAGAGACCCAGTACTTC.

This clonotype has just one count. V is TRBV29-1 and J is TRBJ1-5; D call uncertain. The V end lost 2 bases, the J end lost 1 base, and 9 bases lay between the germline ends. This CDR3 spans 14 amino acids. The germline V gene has CDR1 SQVTM and CDR2 ANQGSEA. CDR3 protein: CSVEHRASNQPQHF. In DNA, the CDR3 is TGCAGCGTTGAACACAGAGCAAGCAATCAGCCCCAGCATTTT.

CDR3 DNA sequence: TGCGCCAGCAGCCAAGAAAACGGCAGGGCCGGCGAGCAGTACTTC. Protein product: CASSQENGRAGEQYF. The rearrangement links TRBV4-3 to TRBJ2-7; maybe TRBD1 (5 bases). Germline assignment: CDR1 LGHNA and CDR2 YSLEER. V shed 0 bases and J shed 6 bases, with 15 bases lying between them. This CDR3 has 15 amino acids.

The chain joins TRBV5-4 to TRBJ2-2; D may be TRBD1 (5 bases). V was shortened by 3 bases and J by 4 bases, with 19 bases between the two germline ends. This CDR3 spans 17 amino acids. Germline V gene sequence: CDR1 SGHNT, CDR2 YYREEE (reference sequence). Here the CDR3 reads CASSSPGRGRFTGELFF. The CDR3 coding sequence is TGTGCCAGCAGCTCCCCCGGAAGGGGTAGATTCACCGGGGAGCTGTTTTTT.

The chain joins TRBV10-3 to TRBJ2-7, with 7 bases that match TRBD1. After removal of 4 bases from V and 4 bases from J, the junction contained 7 bases not matched to a gene. CDR3 size: 14 residues. Germline V lookup: CDR1 ENHRY, CDR2 SYGVKD. The CDR3 nucleotides read TGTGCCATCAGTGTCGGGACAGATTCTTACGAGCAGTACTTC. Protein: CAISVGTDSYEQYF.

The V call is TRBV3-1, the J call TRBJ2-7, with D possibly being TRBD1 (6 bases). Germline CDR1 and CDR2: LGHDT and YNNKEL (reference sequence). The CDR3 covers 14 residues. V was trimmed by 4 bases and J by 2 bases, leaving 12 bases between them. The CDR3, as DNA: TGTGCCAGCAGCCTTAGTGGGGGCCCCTACGAGCAGTACTTC. Its translation: CASSLSGGPYEQYF.

The chain uses TRBV29-1 and TRBJ1-5; D is unresolved. V lost 4 bases to trimming and J lost 10 bases, with 11 bases between them. The V gene's germline CDR1 is SQVTM and CDR2 ANQGSEA. The CDR3 sequence is 11 residues long. This chain's CDR3 is CSVGEQSPQHF. In nucleotides, the CDR3 is TGCAGCGTTGGGGAACAGAGTCCCCAGCATTTT.